Described below is a single T cell receptor beta chain sequence and its context. This clone's antigen is unknown. The record originates from a study of cytomegalovirus exposure and HLA in healthy donors (dated by TCRdb to about 2017). About the full investigation: An earlier analysis of a few hundred of the donors reported approximately 260 Gb of sequence data and 117 million unique TCR beta sequences obtained from around 180 million T cells. Roughly 300 gigabases of sequencing data and approximately 91 million unique TCR sequences made up an early release that covered approximately 650 HLA-typed donors. Of the approximately 400 genotyped donors, 65% to 90% were placed in the genetic ancestry cluster associated with self-reported Caucasian donors. The study aimed to test whether cataloging public T cell receptors could reveal signatures of past pathogen exposure. The T cell repertoires of roughly 660 subjects were profiled by immunosequencing and related to cytomegalovirus serostatus. Besides the first cohort of roughly 660 subjects, a separate validation cohort made up of roughly 120 different subjects was used. To predict cytomegalovirus infection status, the study brought together high-throughput TCR immunosequencing, statistical association of individual TCRs with disease status, and machine learning. To study patterns of TCR occurrence, a later analysis re-analyzed previously published TCR beta repertoires from under 750 donors and added high-resolution HLA genotyping. Rather than using new phenotypic data, the later analysis identified candidate immune exposures from TCR beta sequences and from how often those sequences occurred across donors. An earlier analysis of around 540 of the donors applied high-throughput TCR beta sequencing to assess whether each TCR beta V gene segment acted as functional or pseudogenic. Donor age, sex, ethnicity and CMV serostatus were compiled together with the repertoire data. A later genetic analysis took genome-wide SNP genotypes for about 55% of the 666 donors and used that subset as a discovery cohort. All discovery cohort repertoires had been generated on a single sequencing platform. Class I and class II HLA loci were covered by the typing at four-digit resolution. The number of donors typed differed by locus, with roughly 620-640 for A, B, C, DRB1 and DQB1, roughly 520 for DQA1, about 610 for DPA1, and some 450 for DPB1. Roughly 5 DR-DQ haplotypes were handled as single units for association and clustering, since linkage in the cohort was strong. Among a few hundred genotyped donors of the cohort, an average of 235,054 unique TCR beta nucleotide sequences were sequenced per donor, roughly 20% of them non-productive. Overall study outcomes, separate from this receptor: A further reported finding was that TCR beta sequences accurately predicted the HLA-A and HLA-B alleles for most subjects in the first cohort. In a later analysis, most CMV-associated TCR beta chains were found to appear HLA-restricted, with HLA associations seemingly driven largely by CMV exposure. The study listed approximately 160 TCR beta chains as associated with cytomegalovirus. In vitro tests confirmed that a few of the cytomegalovirus-associated TCR beta chains recognize cytomegalovirus antigens. Some IMGT-functional V segments, including TRBV6-2 and TRBV6-3, could not be distinguished by the 87-base-pair reads and were therefore excluded. Presence/absence analyses assumed roughly uniform sequencing depth across donors, an assumption that may not hold. V-gene and J-gene trimming of TCR beta chains was associated with a missense DCLRE1C variant in a later genetic analysis, and the association was replicated in an independent cohort. A cluster of highly shared sequence variants was judged likely to represent a technical artifact of the sequencing pipeline. The only immune exposure information available for the cohort was CMV serostatus. Strong co-occurrence of HLA alleles, especially DR and DQ, made assigning TCR associations to individual alleles difficult. An earlier analysis of roughly 570 of the donors showed that most TCR beta V segments appeared in productive rearrangements either about 90% or about 30% of the time, which broadly matched IMGT annotations. According to a later genetic analysis, donors in an Asian-associated ancestry cluster had fewer N-insertions in productive TCRs than the approximately 610-donor mean. Because some donors lacked HLA typing at each locus, the association tests relied only on the typed subset. According to a later analysis, TCR association rates differed among HLA loci, with DRB1 alleles showing the most associated TCRs and HLA-C alleles showing the fewest. In a later analysis, several top co-occurrence clusters were reported to appear linked to parvovirus B19, influenza, CMV and Epstein-Barr virus. Correlated functional status among segregating V segments might be attributable to linkage disequilibrium, but an unknown experimental factor could not be ruled out. Across donors, most TCR sequences were observed very rarely, whereas some public TCRs were present in many individuals. Around 16 rarely observed V segments, including chromosome 9 orphons, were excluded from the earlier analysis of just under 600 of the donors because counts were too low. This cohort had only TCR beta chains sequenced, and the lack of alpha or paired-chain data limited which features could be detected. The authors suggested that the approach could potentially be extended to other disease states and immunological phenotypes. In a later analysis, around 15,000 TCR beta sequences were associated with specific HLA alleles at a false discovery rate of 0.05. In both the original and validation cohorts, the classifier was reported to diagnose cytomegalovirus status with high specificity and sensitivity. In a later analysis, HLA-associated TCR beta chains showed more clonal expansion and lower generation probabilities than non-associated chains that were equally common.

The cohort was made up of under 800 healthy bone marrow donors. All cohort members were sampled while nominally healthy, although unrecorded immune exposures were likely present. The donor tested CMV seronegative, placing the donor among the roughly 350 seronegative members of the cohort. A peripheral blood sample was provided by each donor, and peripheral blood mononuclear cells were used for TCR beta sequencing. The Qiagen DNeasy Blood Extraction Kit was used to extract genomic DNA from the blood cell samples. Receptor libraries were prepared by the immunoSEQ multiplex PCR assay. For the multiplex PCR, a mixture combining 60 forward primers for TCR Vbeta segments and 13 reverse primers for TCR Jbeta segments was used. The CDR3 region of rearranged TCR beta genes was amplified from genomic DNA with a multiplex PCR assay. On the Illumina HiSeq System, the amplified TCR beta libraries were sequenced as 87-base-pair reads. The source study handled its data this way. A later analysis counted about 76 million unique TCR beta chains across the 640 or so repertoires, and some 11 million of these chains were shared by at least two donors. To remove PCR and sequencing errors, raw reads were error-corrected and collapsed into unique sequences using a nearest-neighbor algorithm that merged closely related sequences. CDR3 sequences were aligned to IMGT reference sequences to assign V, D and J gene segments. For a sequence to be retained, at least a six-nucleotide match to both a V gene segment and a J gene segment was required. A rearrangement counted as productive if the CDR3 had no stop codons and remained in frame with V and J, and every other rearrangement counted as non-productive. CDR3 was defined according to IMGT convention as the region running from the second conserved V-encoded cysteine to the conserved J-encoded phenylalanine. The earlier analysis of about 640 of the donors excluded any sequence lacking an unambiguous match to a single V gene segment. An earlier analysis of fewer than 650 of the donors classified V segments as functional when productive rearrangements were above 56.7% and as segregating when the standard deviation between donors was above 5%. To diagnose cytomegalovirus status from the catalog of TCR beta chain sequences, a statistical classification framework was built. In a later analysis, TCR nucleotide sequences were compared against IMGT/GENE-DB human TR gene sequences so that V and J genes could be assigned. A later analysis assigned CDR3 sequences and most-parsimonious VDJ recombination scenarios with the TCRdist pipeline. In a later analysis, each TCR beta chain was defined by its CDR3 amino acid sequence together with its V-gene family, and reads without a unique V-gene family were excluded. As a way to deal with suspected cross-contamination and a sequencing artifact, a later analysis dropped approximately 570 nucleotide sequences that were highly shared and had low generation probability. For each public chain, a later analysis derived a clonal expansion index from normalized ranks of inferred template counts within each repertoire. Generation probabilities in a later analysis came from a VDJ recombination model fitted to out-of-frame rearrangements, and those results were checked against IGoR. In a later analysis, TCR-TCR, TCR-HLA and TCR-CMV co-occurrence was scored with hypergeometric tests, and a repertoire-size bias correction was applied to TCR pairs. A later analysis estimated false discovery rates by permuting HLA or CMV assignments 20 times. A later analysis grouped co-occurring TCRs with DBSCAN, adding TCRdist sequence similarity when clustering within HLA-allele-positive subsets. Repertoires with fewer than 30,000 or more than 120,000 public chains were left out of co-occurrence clustering, as were several repertoires with anomalous nucleotide sharing. TCRdb's version of the immuneACCESS table is confined to in-frame rearrangements and falls short of the full clone set. An unresolved V gene accounts for under half of the shortfall where checked; the remainder is of unknown origin. The D gene and trimming were derived from the DNA, and the V and J assignments and clone size from that table. This sample's clone table shows about 48,000 clones. 2.1% of the sample lies in the top ten.

V is reduced by 0 bases and J by 3 bases, leaving a spacing of 6 bases between them. From the cysteine up to the phenylalanine, the CDR3 has a length of 13 residues. The CDR3 DNA has 39 bases and is translated from base 1. Taken from the germline V gene (reference sequence), the CDR1 and CDR2 loops are SGHNT and YYREEE. Sample: PBMCs. The origin of this receptor is a woman aged 40 to 55 in good health and CMV-seronegative. The chain employs TRBV5-4 and TRBJ1-2; the D gene cannot be resolved reliably. This receptor has the CDR3 CASSLARDYGYTF. The DNA is TGTGCCAGCAGCTTGGCTCGTGACTATGGCTACACCTTC.